Sequencing of this TCR beta chain was carried out in a study of blood T cell repertoires in COVID-19 (dated by TCRdb to the early 2020s). About the full investigation: Samples from collaborators originated in the United States, Italy and Spain and spanned both the acute and convalescent phases of COVID-19. The prospective study material was composed of cDNA or gDNA derived from T cells, B-cell-depleted T cells, or PBMCs. Deeply sampled blood TCRbeta repertoires from subjects exposed to, actively infected with, or recovered from COVID-19 were included in the dataset. The repertoires were released in a freely available public database meant as a resource for research on the immune response to SARS-CoV-2. Samples came from the ongoing ImmuneRACE study (first 160 participants) plus 1,254 subjects from 6 global collaborators. A de-identified subject ID, COVID-19 status, age in years and sex were almost always included in the sample metadata. Where HLA class I and class II types were available, the types were taken from metadata supplied by the sample provider, not from assay-based typing.

Points on this clone: This clone's antigen is unknown. Per-base quality was not reported, and no clone a single base away is much larger than it.

At one collaborating source in Seattle, patients were enrolled during active infection and were followed longitudinally through the course of disease. Each collaborating institution followed its own protocols to collect whole blood in K2EDTA tubes. Collaborator samples were shipped for TCRbeta analysis as frozen whole blood, isolated PBMCs, or DNA extracted from either sample type. The paper's findings and limits, for the study overall: How much clinical and demographic metadata was included differed by source and by participant, and the metadata was provided uncurated.

TCRbeta CDR3 regions were amplified from genomic DNA by means of the immunoSEQ Assay, a bias-controlled multiplex PCR. The study's own analysis went as follows. The number of nucleated cells in each sample was estimated from the amplification of reference gene primers within the assay. To quantify the absolute abundance of each unique TCRbeta CDR3 rearrangement, sequence reads were collapsed and filtered. Productive Simpson clonality was computed per sample as the square root of Simpson's diversity index over productive rearrangements. TCRdb holds this immuneACCESS table with in-frame rearrangements only. Some clones are missing; in checked studies, unresolved V genes explain under half, and the rest has no known cause. That table furnishes V, J and clone size, whereas the DNA furnished D and trimming. The sample table contains 180,000 or so clones; only one count was recorded for roughly 84% of them. Together, the top ten hold more than 12% of the sample.

The sequenced sample was peripheral blood. The source of this sequence is a woman aged 70-85 years with COVID-19, enrolled during active disease.

In nucleotides, the sequence is TGTGCCAGCAGTTTGAACAGTCAAGAGACCCAGTACTTC. This encodes CASSLNSQETQYF. The rearrangement joined TRBV12-3 or TRBV12-4 to TRBJ2-5; the D gene remains uncertain. Measured from the cysteine to the phenylalanine, the CDR3 is 13 residues long. Only CDR3 DNA remains: 39 bases, in frame from the first base. V loses 3 bases of germline sequence and J loses 2 bases, and the interval between the two ends is 7 bases.